One and the same sample provided the 12 T cell receptor beta chains below, sequenced in a study of T cells after yellow fever vaccination. TCRdb recomputed calls from the 5' RACE reads with MiXCR, one row per CDR3 protein. Of hundreds of thousands of distinct CDR3 sequences in the sample, approximately 13% were seen once. The sequenced sample was PBMCs, obtained on the day of the yellow fever booster vaccination. The receptors derive from a man under 40 who received the YFV17D yellow fever vaccine.

This clonotype was found many times. The chain employs TRBV12-3 or TRBV12-4 and TRBJ2-1; D ambiguous. The CDR3 spans 12 residues. V was pared by 1 base and J by 11 bases, with 9 bases between. CDR3 protein: CASSLGRVKQFF. Here the CDR3 DNA reads TGTGCCAGCAGTTTAGGTAGGGTGAAGCAGTTCTTC.

The CDR3 region is CSVGAQQLTDTQYF. CDR3 coding DNA: TGCAGCGTCGGGGCACAACAACTCACAGATACGCAGTATTTT. The gene calls are TRBV29-1 and TRBJ2-3, with D perhaps being TRBD1 or TRBD2 (5 bases each). Germline V lookup: CDR1 SQVTM, CDR2 ANQGSEA. Trimming cost V 6 bases and J 2 bases, with 15 bases left between them. The CDR3 loop spans 14 amino acids.

This chain uses TRBV7-6 with TRBJ2-1; 8 bases map to TRBD1. The V gene's germline CDR1 is SGHVS and CDR2 FNYEAQ. The J segment lost 6 bases and the V segment lost 1 base, leaving 5 bases of the junction unmatched. CDR3 size: 15 residues. The CDR3 reads CASSLDWDRSNEQFF. The CDR3 DNA sequence: TGTGCCAGCAGCTTAGACTGGGACAGGTCCAATGAGCAGTTCTTC.

At least ten counts were recorded for this clonotype. An end of the junction does not agree with germline; a read error may underlie this. J is TRBJ2-2 and V is TRBV5-1; D is ambiguous. Germline V CDR1 and CDR2: SGHRS, YFSETQ. The CDR3 sequence is 12 residues long. CDR3 sequence (DNA): TGTGCCAGCAGCTTGAACACCGGGGAGCTGTTTTTT. Its translation: CASSLNTGELFF.

About this clonotype itself: A read error is possible here, since a much larger clone lies one base away. It is likely a read error, because the conserved phenylalanine at the end of the CDR3 is missing. The rearrangement uses TRBV5-1 and TRBJ2-5; D uncertain. The CDR3 has 13 amino acids. The V gene's germline CDR1 is SGHRS and CDR2 YFSETQ. Trimming took 0 bases from V and 1 from J, leaving 4 bases between them. Here the CDR3 DNA reads TGCGCCAGCAGCTTGGACACCCAAGAGACCCAGTACCTC. Translation: CASSLDTQETQYL.

This clonotype came up a few times. CDR3 region: CATTGDNTDTQYF. DNA for the CDR3: TGTGCCACCACCGGAGACAACACAGATACGCAGTATTTT. This chain connects TRBV10-3 to TRBJ2-3; no firm D call. The germline V gene encodes CDR1 ENHRY and CDR2 SYGVKD. The CDR3 length is 13 residues. V was pared by 10 bases and J by 2 bases, with 13 bases between.

The chain employs TRBV30 and TRBJ1-6; D gene uncertain. Germline V CDR1 and CDR2: GTSNPN, SVGIG (reference sequence). The CDR3 totals 12 residues. Trimming took off 4 bases at V and 7 bases at J, with 8 bases between the two ends. The CDR3 coding sequence is TGTGCCTGGAACGACGGAAATTCACCCCTCCACTTT. Its translation: CAWNDGNSPLHF.

The chain is built from TRBV9 and TRBJ2-7, with 7 bases matching TRBD2. Germline-derived CDR1 and CDR2 are SGDLS and YYNGEE. The CDR3 contains 15 residues. Trimming cost V 0 bases and J 1 base; bases outside gene matches: 4. The CDR3 nucleotides read TGTGCCAGCAGCGTAGGCGGGAGCGTGTCCTACGAGCAGTACTTC. This sequence encodes CASSVGGSVSYEQYF.

This clonotype was recorded a few times. CDR3 in DNA: TGCAGTGGCCCCTTTAACTATGGCTACACCTTC. Its protein is CSGPFNYGYTF. The chain combines TRBV20-1 with TRBJ1-2, with no clear D. The CDR3 spans 11 residues. Looked up from germline, CDR1 is DFQATT and CDR2 is SNEGSKA (reference sequence). Trimming pared 7 bases from V and 1 base from J, leaving 7 bases between.

The CDR3 DNA sequence: TGTGCCAGCAGTTATAGAAGAACTAGCATCACAGATACGCAGTATTTT. It specifies CASSYRRTSITDTQYF. The chain has TRBV5-4 and TRBJ2-3; a weak D match, TRBD2 (6 bases). The CDR3 contains 16 residues. Germline CDR1 is SGHNT and CDR2 is YYREEE (reference sequence). Between the trimmed V and J ends, which lost 5 bases and 2 bases, there was a span of 18 bases.

This clonotype came up many times. V is TRBV7-2 and J is TRBJ2-1; 15 bases align to TRBD2. With 4 bases clipped from V and 6 bases from J, the junction kept 4 bases outside the gene matches. This CDR3 contains 16 residues. Germline assignment: CDR1 SGHTA and CDR2 FQGNSA. CDR3 protein: CASSSGLAGGVNEQFF. In DNA form, the CDR3 reads TGTGCCAGCAGCTCGGGACTAGCGGGAGGAGTCAATGAGCAGTTCTTC. The full variable domain, completed using reference TRBV7-2 and TRBJ2-1, is GAGVSQSPSNKVTEKGKDVELRCDPISGHTALYWYRQSLGQGLEFLIYFQGNSAPDKSGLPSDRFSAERTGGSVSTLTIQRTQQEDSAVYLCASSSGLAGGVNEQFFGPGTRLTVL.

V is TRBV5-5 and J is TRBJ1-5; unclear D gene. In germline, CDR1 is SGHKS, CDR2 YYEKEE (reference sequence). CDR3 length: 14 amino acids. Trimming left V 4 bases short and J 2 bases short, with 10 bases between. CDR3 loop: CASSPSSGNQPQHF. The CDR3 DNA reads TGTGCCAGCAGCCCGTCCAGTGGCAATCAGCCCCAGCATTTT.